Ten or more counts support the clone carrying this T cell receptor beta chain. This sample is part of a study of T cells after yellow fever vaccination. Germline V gene sequence: CDR1 MNHEY, CDR2 SMNVEV (reference sequence). The length of the CDR3 is 13 residues. V gave up 3 bases and J gave up 4 bases; unmatched junction bases: 1. The authors made TCR cDNA by 5'RACE template switching, adding a universal primer site and UMIs. TCRdb redid the calling of the 5' RACE reads with MiXCR, one entry per CDR3 protein. The table includes 250,000 to 300,000 distinct CDR3 sequences, around 13% detected once. The sequences come from CD4+ T cells sorted from PBMCs, collected 45 days after the yellow fever booster vaccination. The genes are TRBV27 and TRBJ1-2, with 8 bases fitting TRBD1. The origin of this receptor is a man between 25 and 39 years old who received the YFV17D yellow fever vaccine. CDR3 loop: CASSLDRAYGYTF. DNA for the CDR3: TGTGCCAGCAGTTTGGACAGGGCCTATGGCTACACCTTC.